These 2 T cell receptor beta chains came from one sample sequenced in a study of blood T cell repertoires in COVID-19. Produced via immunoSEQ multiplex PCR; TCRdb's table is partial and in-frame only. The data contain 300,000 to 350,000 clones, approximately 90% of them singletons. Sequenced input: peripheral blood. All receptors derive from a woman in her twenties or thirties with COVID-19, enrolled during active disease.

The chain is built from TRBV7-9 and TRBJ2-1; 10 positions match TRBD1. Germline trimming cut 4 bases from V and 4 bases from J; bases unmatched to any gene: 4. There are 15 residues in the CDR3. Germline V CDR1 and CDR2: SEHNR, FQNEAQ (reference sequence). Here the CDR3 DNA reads TGTGCCAGCAGCTCGGGACAGGGGACGTACAATGAGCAGTTCTTC. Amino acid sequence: CASSSGQGTYNEQFF.

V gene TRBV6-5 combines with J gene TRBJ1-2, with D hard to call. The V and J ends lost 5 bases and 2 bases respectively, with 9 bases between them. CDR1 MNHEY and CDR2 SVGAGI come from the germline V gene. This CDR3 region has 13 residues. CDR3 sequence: CASSPGLNYGYTF. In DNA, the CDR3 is TGTGCCAGCAGTCCAGGCTTGAACTATGGCTACACCTTC.